A selection of T cell receptor beta chains follows, all from one sample in a study of neurological immune-mediated disorders. Each CDR3 protein gets one entry after TCRdb re-called the 5' RACE reads with MiXCR. In the table there are fewer than 35,000 distinct CDR3 sequences, 3.3% of which are singletons. Sequenced material: PBMCs. The receptors originated from a young woman with multiple sclerosis. Each CDR3 is given with its conserved first and last residue. The D gene is left open where the match is weak. Rows give clone size only sometimes, using once, few, many, or a class for an expanded clone.

CDR3: CASSSRRQQETQYF
DNA: TGTGCCAGCAGCTCCCGGCGGCAGCAAGAGACCCAGTACTTC
V: TRBV7-2
size: -
D: -
J: TRBJ2-5

CDR3: CASSGELFANTGELFF
DNA: TGTGCCAGCAGCGGGGAGCTATTCGCGAACACCGGGGAGCTGTTTTTT
V: TRBV6-5
size: many
D: -
J: TRBJ2-2

CDR3: CSASGGSTFNEQFF
DNA: TGCAGTGCAAGCGGGGGGAGTACCTTCAATGAGCAGTTCTTC
V: TRBV20-1
size: -
D: TRBD2
J: TRBJ2-1

CDR3: CASSFATAYGYTF
DNA: TGTGCCAGCAGTTTTGCGACGGCCTATGGCTACACCTTC
V: TRBV28
size: many
D: -
J: TRBJ1-2

CDR3: CASSRGFRDPTYEQYF
DNA: TGTGCCAGCAGCCGAGGTTTCCGGGACCCCACCTACGAGCAGTACTTC
V: TRBV3-1
size: many
D: -
J: TRBJ2-7

CDR3: CASSRLGVDQFF
DNA: TGTGCCAGCAGTAGGTTGGGGGTGGATCAGTTCTTC
V: TRBV25-1
size: many
D: -
J: TRBJ2-1

CDR3: CSVYRDPTESSYNEQFF
DNA: TGCAGCGTGTACCGGGACCCTACCGAAAGTTCCTACAATGAGCAGTTCTTC
V: TRBV29-1
size: medium-sized
D: -
J: TRBJ2-1

CDR3: CASSLGQGAGETQYF
DNA: TGCGCCAGCAGTCTCGGACAGGGGGCAGGAGAGACCCAGTACTTC
V: TRBV4-3
size: many
D: TRBD1
J: TRBJ2-5

CDR3: CASSLGLATDTQYF
DNA: TGTGCCAGCAGTCTGGGACTCGCCACAGATACGCAGTATTTT
V: TRBV2
size: many
D: -
J: TRBJ2-3

CDR3: CASSRDPRLVQYF
DNA: TGTGCCAGTAGCCGGGACCCACGTCTGGTGCAGTACTTC
V: TRBV11-2
size: many
D: -
J: TRBJ2-7

CDR3: CSAPGEGSGNTIYF
DNA: TGCAGTGCCCCCGGTGAGGGATCTGGAAACACCATATATTTT
V: TRBV20-1
size: -
D: -
J: TRBJ1-3

CDR3: CASSRGTDNEQFF
DNA: TGTGCCAGCTCACGGGGGACAGACAATGAGCAGTTCTTC
V: TRBV18
size: many
D: TRBD1
J: TRBJ2-1

CDR3: CASSFLGTSLYEQYF
DNA: TGTGCCAGCAGTTTTTTGGGGACTAGCTTGTACGAGCAGTACTTC
V: TRBV28
size: many
D: TRBD2
J: TRBJ2-7

CDR3: CASSGVDRSLTNEQYF
DNA: TGTGCCAGCAGTGGGGTAGACAGGTCCCTTACCAACGAGCAGTACTTC
V: TRBV2
size: many
D: -
J: TRBJ2-7

CDR3: CASSVVDRGDDGYTF
DNA: TGTGCCAGCAGCGTAGTTGACAGGGGTGACGATGGCTACACCTTC
V: TRBV9
size: many
D: TRBD1
J: TRBJ1-2

CDR3: CASSFRAEETQYF
DNA: TGTGCCAGCAGTTTTCGGGCGGAAGAGACCCAGTACTTC
V: TRBV12-3/TRBV12-4
size: many
D: -
J: TRBJ2-5

CDR3: CASSLPTSQSLTDTQYF
DNA: TGCGCCAGCAGCCTCCCTACTTCCCAATCCCTCACAGATACGCAGTATTTT
V: TRBV5-1
size: many
D: -
J: TRBJ2-3

CDR3: CASSQEGRYGEAFF
DNA: TGTGCCAGCAGCCAAGAGGGCAGGTATGGTGAAGCTTTCTTT
V: TRBV3-1
size: many
D: -
J: TRBJ1-1

CDR3: CASGLAYEQYF
DNA: TGTGCCAGTGGCCTGGCCTACGAGCAGTACTTC
V: TRBV12-3/TRBV12-4
size: medium-sized
D: -
J: TRBJ2-7

CDR3: CASSQDGKNIQYF
DNA: TGTGCCAGCAGCCAAGACGGCAAAAACATTCAGTACTTC
V: TRBV4-2
size: many
D: -
J: TRBJ2-4

CDR3: CSVASIGGNEQFF
DNA: TGCAGCGTTGCCTCGATCGGTGGCAATGAGCAGTTCTTC
V: TRBV29-1
size: many
D: -
J: TRBJ2-1

CDR3: CASSPLGLSGGPSYNEQFF
DNA: TGTGCCAGCAGCCCCCTGGGTTTGAGCGGGGGACCTTCCTACAATGAGCAGTTCTTC
V: TRBV7-2
size: many
D: TRBD2
J: TRBJ2-1

CDR3: CASSLSWVGTGELFF
DNA: TGCGCCAGCAGCTTGTCCTGGGTTGGCACCGGGGAGCTGTTTTTT
V: TRBV5-1
size: medium-sized
D: -
J: TRBJ2-2

CDR3: CASSPDGNQPQHF
DNA: TGTGCCAGCAGCCCGGACGGCAATCAGCCCCAGCATTTT
V: TRBV6-2/TRBV6-3
size: medium-sized
D: -
J: TRBJ1-5